This paragraph covers one TCR beta chain sequence. The data were taken from a study of blood T cell repertoires in COVID-19. In the source study's methods: It was from reference gene primer amplification that nucleated cell counts were estimated. Libraries were prepared by immunoSEQ multiplex PCR; TCRdb keeps only in-frame clonotypes and omits some of them. V, J and clone size derive from that table, while D and trimming were established from the DNA sequence. Here the sample spans around 200,000 clones, approximately 78% being singletons. Germline assignment: CDR1 SGHRS and CDR2 YFSETQ. The junction had 8 bases not matched to a gene; V was cut back by 4 bases and J by 2 bases. This CDR3 comprises 16 residues.

The receptor comes from a woman at least 80 years old with acute or convalescent COVID-19. Sequenced: peripheral blood. The rearrangement links TRBV5-1 to TRBJ2-1, with TRBD2 identical over 8 bases. The CDR3 region is CASSTILAAAYNEQFF. The CDR3 DNA follows: TGCGCCAGCAGCACTATACTAGCGGCTGCCTACAATGAGCAGTTCTTC. The whole variable domain, remainder taken from reference TRBV5-1 and TRBJ2-1, is KAGVTQTPRYLIKTRGQQVTLSCSPISGHRSVSWYQQTPGQGLQFLFEYFSETQRNKGNFPGRFSGRQFSNSRSEMNVSTLELGDSALYLCASSTILAAAYNEQFFGPGTRLTVL.